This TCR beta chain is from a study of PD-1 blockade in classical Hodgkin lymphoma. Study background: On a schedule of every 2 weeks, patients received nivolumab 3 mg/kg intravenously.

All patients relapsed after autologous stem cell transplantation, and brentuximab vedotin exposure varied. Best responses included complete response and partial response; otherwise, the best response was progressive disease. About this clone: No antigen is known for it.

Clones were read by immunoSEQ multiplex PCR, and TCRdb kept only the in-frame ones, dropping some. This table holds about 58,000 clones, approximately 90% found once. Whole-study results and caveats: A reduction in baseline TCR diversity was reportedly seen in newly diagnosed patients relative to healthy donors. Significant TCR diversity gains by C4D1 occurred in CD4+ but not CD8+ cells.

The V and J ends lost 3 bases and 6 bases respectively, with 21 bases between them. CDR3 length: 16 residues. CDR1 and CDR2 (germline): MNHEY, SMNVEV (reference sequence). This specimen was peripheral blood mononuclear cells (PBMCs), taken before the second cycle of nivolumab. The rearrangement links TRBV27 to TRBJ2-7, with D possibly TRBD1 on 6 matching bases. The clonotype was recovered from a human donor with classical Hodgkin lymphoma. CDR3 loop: CASSLAPLEGVVEQYF. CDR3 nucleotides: TGTGCCAGCAGTTTGGCCCCCTTAGAGGGGGTAGTCGAGCAGTACTTC.